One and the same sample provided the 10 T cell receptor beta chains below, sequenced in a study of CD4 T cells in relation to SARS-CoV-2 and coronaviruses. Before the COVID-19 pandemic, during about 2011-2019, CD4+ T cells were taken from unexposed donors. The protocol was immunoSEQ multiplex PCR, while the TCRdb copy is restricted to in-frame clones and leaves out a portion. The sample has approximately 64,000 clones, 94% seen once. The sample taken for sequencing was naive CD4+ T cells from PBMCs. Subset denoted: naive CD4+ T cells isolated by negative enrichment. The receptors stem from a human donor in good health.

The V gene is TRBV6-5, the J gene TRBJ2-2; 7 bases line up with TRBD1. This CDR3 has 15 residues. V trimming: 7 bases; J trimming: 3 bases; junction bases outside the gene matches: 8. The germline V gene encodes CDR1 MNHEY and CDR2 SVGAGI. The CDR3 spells CASTDPRGHTGELFF. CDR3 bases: TGTGCCAGCACCGACCCAAGGGGGCACACCGGGGAGCTGTTTTTT.

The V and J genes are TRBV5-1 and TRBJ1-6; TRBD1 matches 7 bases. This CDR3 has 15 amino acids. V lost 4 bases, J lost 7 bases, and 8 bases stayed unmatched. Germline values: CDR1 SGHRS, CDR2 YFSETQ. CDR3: CASSPDRVWNSPLHF. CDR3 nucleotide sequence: TGCGCCAGCAGCCCCGACAGGGTGTGGAATTCACCCCTCCACTTT. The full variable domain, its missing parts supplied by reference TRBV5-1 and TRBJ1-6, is KAGVTQTPRYLIKTRGQQVTLSCSPISGHRSVSWYQQTPGQGLQFLFEYFSETQRNKGNFPGRFSGRQFSNSRSEMNVSTLELGDSALYLCASSPDRVWNSPLHFGNGTRLTVT.

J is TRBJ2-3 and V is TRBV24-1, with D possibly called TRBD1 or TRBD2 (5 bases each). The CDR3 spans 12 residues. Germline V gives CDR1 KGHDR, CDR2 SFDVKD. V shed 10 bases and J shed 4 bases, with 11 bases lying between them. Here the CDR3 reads CATGVGADTQYF. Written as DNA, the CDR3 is TGTGCCACAGGGGTGGGGGCAGATACGCAGTATTTT.

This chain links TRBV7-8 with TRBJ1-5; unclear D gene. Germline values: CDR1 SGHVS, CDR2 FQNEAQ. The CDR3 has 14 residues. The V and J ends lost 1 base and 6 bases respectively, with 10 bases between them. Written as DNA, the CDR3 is TGTGCCAGCAGCTTAGATGACGTTGGTCAGCCCCAGCATTTT. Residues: CASSLDDVGQPQHF.

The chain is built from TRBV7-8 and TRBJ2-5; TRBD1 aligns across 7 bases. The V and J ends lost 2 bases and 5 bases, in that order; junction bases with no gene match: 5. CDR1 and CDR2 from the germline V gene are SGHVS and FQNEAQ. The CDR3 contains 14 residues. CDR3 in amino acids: CASSLRQGWETQYF. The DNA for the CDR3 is TGTGCCAGCAGCTTAAGACAGGGTTGGGAGACCCAGTACTTC.

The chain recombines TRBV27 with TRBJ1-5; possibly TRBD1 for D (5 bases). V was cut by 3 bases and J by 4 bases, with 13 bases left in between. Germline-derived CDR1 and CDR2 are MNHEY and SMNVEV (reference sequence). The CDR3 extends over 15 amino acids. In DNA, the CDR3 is TGTGCCAGCAGTTTCCGCAGGGCACCGAATCAGCCCCAGCATTTT. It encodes CASSFRRAPNQPQHF.

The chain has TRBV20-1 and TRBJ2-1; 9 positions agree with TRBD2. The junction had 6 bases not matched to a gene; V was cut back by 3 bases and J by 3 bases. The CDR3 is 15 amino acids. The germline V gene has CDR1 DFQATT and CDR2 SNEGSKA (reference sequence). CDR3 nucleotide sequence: TGCAGTGCTAGTGTAGGACTAGCGCACTACAATGAGCAGTTCTTC. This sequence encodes CSASVGLAHYNEQFF.

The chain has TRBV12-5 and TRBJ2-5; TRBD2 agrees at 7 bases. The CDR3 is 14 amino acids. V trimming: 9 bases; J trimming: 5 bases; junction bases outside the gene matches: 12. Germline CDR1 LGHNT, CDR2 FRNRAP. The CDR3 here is CASMDSGLLETQYF. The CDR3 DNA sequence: TGTGCTAGCATGGATAGCGGGCTTCTCGAGACCCAGTACTTC.

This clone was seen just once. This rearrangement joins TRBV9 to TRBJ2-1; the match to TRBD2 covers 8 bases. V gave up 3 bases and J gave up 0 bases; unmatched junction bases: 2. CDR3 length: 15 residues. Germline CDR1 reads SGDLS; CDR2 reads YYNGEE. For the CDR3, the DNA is TGTGCCAGCAGCGCCACTAGCGGCTCCTACAATGAGCAGTTCTTC. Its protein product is CASSATSGSYNEQFF.

The CDR3 DNA is TGTGCCAGCAGTTTCAGGGATATCACTGAAGCTTTCTTT. Protein product: CASSFRDITEAFF. This chain connects TRBV12-3 or TRBV12-4 to TRBJ1-1, with TRBD1 as a possible D gene (5 bases). The V gene lost 3 bases and the J gene lost 4 bases, with 9 bases spanning the gap. CDR3 length: 13 amino acids.